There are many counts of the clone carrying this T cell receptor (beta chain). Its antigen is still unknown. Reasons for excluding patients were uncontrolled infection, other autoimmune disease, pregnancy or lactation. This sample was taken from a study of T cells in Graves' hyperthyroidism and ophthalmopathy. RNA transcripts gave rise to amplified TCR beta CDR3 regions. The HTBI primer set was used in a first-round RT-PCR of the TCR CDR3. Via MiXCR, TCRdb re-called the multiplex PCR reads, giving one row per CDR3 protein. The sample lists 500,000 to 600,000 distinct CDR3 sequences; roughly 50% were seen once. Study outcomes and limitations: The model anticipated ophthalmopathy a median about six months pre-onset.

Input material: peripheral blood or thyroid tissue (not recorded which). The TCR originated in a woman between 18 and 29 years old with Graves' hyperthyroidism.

The CDR3 is CASSLAGQGANQPQHF. Here the CDR3 DNA reads TGTGCCAGCAGTTTAGCCGGACAGGGGGCCAATCAGCCCCAGCATTTT. The chain couples TRBV12-3 or TRBV12-4 to TRBJ1-5; 11 bases are a match to TRBD1. The CDR3 runs 16 residues. Trimming removed 0 bases from V and 3 bases from J; junction bases left unmatched: 1.